This TCR beta chain emerged from a study of T cells in Graves' hyperthyroidism and ophthalmopathy. This clonotype was seen repeatedly, ten times or more. Its antigen is unidentified. This CDR3 comprises 13 residues. The V end lost 4 bases, the J end lost 7 bases, and 10 bases lay between the germline ends. The V gene's germline CDR1 is LGHDT and CDR2 YNNKEL (reference sequence). The source material, RNA transcripts, was used to amplify TCR beta CDR3 regions. The study used the HTBI primer set for a first-round RT-PCR of the TCR CDR3. TCRdb re-called the multiplex PCR reads through MiXCR, storing one row per CDR3 protein. This sample has about 610,000 distinct CDR3 sequences, with approximately 14% found just once. The study's findings and limits: The model foresaw ophthalmopathy a median 6.5 months prior to onset. Blood also showed most of the thyroid clonotypes that were expanded above 0.001. A model built on 13 V-J features separated ophthalmopathy from stable hyperthyroidism.

This clonotype was obtained from a woman in her 40s with Graves' ophthalmopathy. Sequencing was carried out using blood. This rearrangement joins TRBV3-1 to TRBJ2-2, with TRBD2 as a possible D gene (5 bases). The CDR3, as DNA: TGTGCCAGCAGCCTAACGAGGGACGGGGAGCTGTTTTTT. Translating gives CASSLTRDGELFF. Full variable domain (missing parts from reference TRBV3-1 and TRBJ2-2): DTAVSQTPKYLVTQMGNDKSIKCEQNLGHDTMYWYKQDSKKFLKIMFSYNNKELIINETVPNRFSPKSPDKAHLNLHINSLELGDSAVYFCASSLTRDGELFFGEGSRLTVL.